This TCR beta chain was sequenced in a study of vaccination and CD4 T cells after COVID-19. Study as a whole: Median time from COVID diagnosis to post-COVID sampling was roughly 13 weeks (35 to 161).

This clonotype was counted once. Antigen specificity is unknown. Treatment denoted: roughly 11-day PBMC culture with coronavirus spike peptide pools or control peptides (ViraFEST assay). Sequenced with the Oncomine TCR Beta short-read assay was DNA taken from cultured CD4+ T cells. The template was genomic DNA from cultured CD4+ T cells. A single record per CDR3 protein comes from TCRdb applying MiXCR to the PCR reads. The sample consists of around 12,000 distinct CDR3 sequences, 35% to 50% of them appearing once. Trimming cost V 3 bases and J 3 bases, with 9 bases left between them. The CDR3 covers 13 residues.

The V gene is TRBV12-3 or TRBV12-4, the J gene TRBJ2-7; weak D call: TRBD1 (5 bases). The receptor comes from a human donor who had recovered from COVID-19. Sequences were obtained from CD4+ T cells from blood, cultured in vitro. The CDR3, as DNA: TGTGCCAGCAGTTTGGACACAGACTACGAGCAGTACTTC. Protein: CASSLDTDYEQYF.